This T cell receptor beta chain emerged from a study of blood T cell repertoires in COVID-19. For the study at large: PBMCs, B-cell-depleted T cells, or T cells provided the cDNA or gDNA that made up the material.

Sequencing was performed with immunoSEQ multiplex PCR; in TCRdb, only in-frame clones are kept and a portion is missing. Of about 240,000 clones listed, 87% are singletons. Germline-derived CDR1 and CDR2 are LNHDA and SQIVND (reference sequence). The CDR3 covers 14 residues. V was clipped by 5 bases and J by 7 bases; unmatched bases: 7. The specimen sequenced was PBMCs or T cells enriched from blood (not recorded which). This TCR came from a woman aged 25 to 45 with acute COVID-19. J is TRBJ1-2 and V is TRBV19, with TRBD1 matching 10 bases. This CDR3 is CASSRTGGGIGYTF. CDR3 bases: TGTGCCAGTAGTCGGACAGGGGGGGGCATTGGCTACACCTTC.